These 26 T cell receptor beta chains share one sample of origin, sequenced in a study of OX40 agonist ivuxolimab in advanced cancers. Method: immunoSEQ multiplex PCR; TCRdb's copy keeps in-frame clones and lacks some. Of around 95,000 clones listed, around 91% are singletons. This specimen consisted of CD4+ or CD8+ T cells sorted from blood, obtained in a trial of the OX40 agonist ivuxolimab. All receptors come from an adult with an advanced solid tumor such as melanoma, head and neck, liver or kidney cancer.

The chain joins TRBV25-1 to TRBJ2-3; D perhaps matches TRBD2 (6 bases). The V end was cut by 6 bases, the J end by 0 bases, with 13 bases between. The CDR3 covers 15 residues. Germline CDR1 is MGHDK and CDR2 is SYGVNS. The CDR3: CASSTGGESTDTQYF. Here the CDR3 DNA reads TGTGCCAGCAGCACCGGCGGGGAAAGCACAGATACGCAGTATTTT. Variable domain in full (rest from reference TRBV25-1 and TRBJ2-3): EADIYQTPRYLVIGTGKKITLECSQTMGHDKMYWYQQDPGMELHLIHYSYGVNSTEKGDLSSESTVSRIRTEHFPLTLESARPSHTSQYLCASSTGGESTDTQYFGPGTRLTVL.

The chain recombines TRBV6-5 with TRBJ1-1; the D is unclear. This CDR3 spans 16 amino acids. Per the germline V gene, CDR1 is MNHEY and CDR2 is SVGAGI. The V and J ends lost 4 bases and 7 bases respectively, with 22 bases between them. CDR3 amino acids: CASSFITAVRMNEAFF. The CDR3 region has the DNA TGTGCCAGCAGTTTTATAACAGCCGTGAGGATGAATGAAGCTTTCTTT.

The CDR3 DNA reads as TGTGCCAGCAGTGAAGAAGGGCCGTTGGTGACTGAAGCTTTCTTT. It specifies CASSEEGPLVTEAFF. The rearrangement uses TRBV2 and TRBJ1-1; D call uncertain. This CDR3 comprises 15 residues. Trimming pared 1 base from V and 5 bases from J, leaving 14 bases between. Germline assignment: CDR1 SNHLY and CDR2 FYNNEI.

The J gene is TRBJ1-3, the V gene TRBV5-1; D not resolved. CDR1 SGHRS and CDR2 YFSETQ come from the germline V gene. The CDR3 sequence is 13 residues long. V was pared by 4 bases and J by 3 bases, with 8 bases between. CDR3 DNA: TGCGCCAGCAGCGAGACTGGTGGAAACACCATATATTTT. Encoded protein: CASSETGGNTIYF.

This clone occurred a few times. The chain joins TRBV28 to TRBJ1-1; possibly TRBD1 for D (5 bases). This CDR3 contains 15 residues. The germline V gene has CDR1 MDHEN and CDR2 SYDVKM. V lost 2 bases, J lost 0 bases, and 10 bases lay in between. Written as DNA, the CDR3 is TGTGCCAGCAGTTTAATGGGGGTGGTGAACACTGAAGCTTTCTTT. Protein product: CASSLMGVVNTEAFF.

The CDR3 here is CAWSPGTGKKNGYTF. The CDR3 DNA reads TGTGCCTGGAGTCCGGGGACAGGGAAAAAGAATGGCTACACCTTC. The chain uses TRBV30 and TRBJ1-2; 9 nucleotides agree with TRBD1. CDR3 length: 15 amino acids. Germline CDR1 and CDR2: GTSNPN and SVGIG (reference sequence). Trimming cost V 2 bases and J 6 bases; bases outside gene matches: 10.

This clone turned up a few times. The chain joins TRBV7-3 to TRBJ2-1, with 7 bases matching TRBD1. The CDR3 runs 13 residues. J lost 7 bases, V lost 5 bases, and 5 bases had no gene match. Germline-derived CDR1 and CDR2 are SGHTA and FQGTGA. The CDR3 loop is CASSKAGGNEQFF. The CDR3, as DNA: TGTGCCAGCAGCAAAGCAGGGGGTAATGAGCAGTTCTTC.

The rearrangement uses TRBV30 and TRBJ2-2, with 9 bases matching TRBD1. Germline CDR1 reads GTSNPN; CDR2 reads SVGIG (reference sequence). With V trimmed by 1 base and J by 4 bases, 10 bases remained unmatched. The CDR3 runs to 17 residues. The CDR3 is CAWSGGTGKGSTGELFF. CDR3 coding DNA: TGTGCCTGGAGTGGCGGGACAGGGAAAGGGAGCACCGGGGAGCTGTTTTTT.

The genes are TRBV5-6 and TRBJ2-2, with TRBD1 matching 7 bases. The ends lost 6 bases at V and 7 bases at J; junction bases unmatched: 6. The germline V gene encodes CDR1 SGHDT and CDR2 YYEEEE. This CDR3 region has 13 residues. This CDR3 is CASIRQGYGELFF. CDR3 sequence (DNA): TGTGCCAGCATTAGACAGGGCTACGGGGAGCTGTTTTTT.

This sequence joins TRBV7-3 and TRBJ2-1, with D possibly TRBD1 on 6 matching bases. Trimming stripped 1 base from V and 0 bases from J, with 10 bases between. This CDR3 is 16 amino acids long. Germline-derived CDR1 and CDR2 are SGHTA and FQGTGA. CDR3 coding DNA: TGTGCCAGCAGCTTAATGGGGGCTAGCTCCTACAATGAGCAGTTCTTC. The encoded protein is CASSLMGASSYNEQFF.

V and J are TRBV11-3 and TRBJ2-1; TRBD1 agrees at 10 bases. Per germline, CDR1 SGHNT and CDR2 YENEEA. Trimming removed 1 base from V and 4 bases from J; junction bases left unmatched: 7. This CDR3 has 17 residues. The CDR3 reads CASSLVPGTGAYNEQFF. The CDR3 DNA sequence: TGTGCCAGCAGCTTAGTTCCCGGGACAGGGGCGTACAATGAGCAGTTCTTC. Based on the CDR3 plus reference TRBV11-3 and TRBJ2-1, the full variable domain is EAGVVQSPRYKIIEKKQPVAFWCNPISGHNTLYWYLQNLGQGPELLIRYENEEAVDDSQLPKDRFSAERLKGVDSTLKIQPAELGDSAVYLCASSLVPGTGAYNEQFFGPGTRLTVL.

V gene TRBV27 combines with J gene TRBJ2-2, with D possibly TRBD1 on 5 matching bases. Trimming cost V 6 bases and J 5 bases, with 13 bases left between them. This CDR3 spans 14 amino acids. Germline V gives CDR1 MNHEY, CDR2 SMNVEV (reference sequence). In DNA, the CDR3 is TGTGCCAGCAGGTTCCTGACAGCAACCGGGGAGCTGTTTTTT. Amino acid sequence: CASRFLTATGELFF.

This chain links TRBV5-1 with TRBJ2-3; TRBD1 aligns across 9 bases. Germline V gene data show CDR1 as SGHRS and CDR2 as YFSETQ. The CDR3 contains 14 residues. Unmatched junction bases numbered 5, after V lost 6 bases and J lost 3 bases. The CDR3 sequence is CASTNRGRTDTQYF. Here the CDR3 DNA reads TGCGCCAGCACTAACAGGGGGCGAACAGATACGCAGTATTTT.

The chain couples TRBV6-1 to TRBJ2-7; D may be TRBD1 (6 bases). This CDR3 is built from 14 residues. Trimming pared 2 bases from V and 5 bases from J, leaving 13 bases between. CDR1 and CDR2 (germline): MNHNS, SASEGT. The CDR3 is CASSELGQIHEQYF. CDR3 DNA sequence: TGTGCCAGCAGTGAATTGGGACAAATCCACGAGCAGTACTTC.

The chain recombines TRBV4-2 with TRBJ2-6; 8 bases are shared with TRBD2. V trimming: 0 bases; J trimming: 1 base; junction bases outside the gene matches: 5. Germline V gene lookup returns CDR1 LGHNA and CDR2 YNFKEQ. The CDR3 has 18 residues. The CDR3: CASSQDPSGFSGANVLTF. The CDR3 nucleotides read TGTGCCAGCAGCCAAGATCCTAGCGGGTTTTCTGGGGCCAACGTCCTGACTTTC.

This sequence joins TRBV10-2 and TRBJ1-5; a weak D match, TRBD1 (5 bases). The ends were cut back, 7 bases at V and 4 bases at J, with 17 bases in the middle. Germline values: CDR1 WSHSY, CDR2 SAAADI. This CDR3 spans 15 amino acids. The CDR3 sequence is CASTPGWGTNQPQHF. DNA for the CDR3: TGCGCCAGCACTCCCGGGTGGGGCACGAATCAGCCCCAGCATTTT.

V and J are TRBV19 and TRBJ1-2, with D possibly TRBD1 on 5 matching bases. V dropped 2 bases and J dropped 4 bases, with 14 bases sitting between them. Looked up from germline, CDR1 is LNHDA and CDR2 is SQIVND (reference sequence). The CDR3 length is 15 residues. CDR3 in DNA: TGTGCCAGTAGTATACAGGGTGCCGAGAGCTATGGCTACACCTTC. It yields the protein CASSIQGAESYGYTF. The full variable domain, rest sourced from reference TRBV19 and TRBJ1-2, is DGGITQSPKYLFRKEGQNVTLSCEQNLNHDAMYWYRQDPGQGLRLIYYSQIVNDFQKGDIAEGYSVSREKKESFPLTVTSAQKNPTAFYLCASSIQGAESYGYTFGSGTRLTVV.

This chain links TRBV5-5 with TRBJ2-7, with D tentatively TRBD1 or TRBD2 (5 bases each). There are 12 residues in the CDR3. The germline V gene encodes CDR1 SGHKS and CDR2 YYEKEE (reference sequence). With 7 bases removed from V and 5 bases from J, the gap between germline ends came to 13 bases. DNA of the CDR3: TGTGCCAGCCACCCAATGGGGGACGAGCAGTACTTC. Translated: CASHPMGDEQYF.

The chain joins TRBV18 to TRBJ2-1; 10 nucleotides line up with TRBD1. CDR3 length: 12 residues. Losses at the gene ends were 2 bases for V and 16 bases for J; bases not matched to a gene: 5. CDR1 and CDR2 (germline): KGHSH, LQKENI. As DNA, the CDR3 is TGTGCCAGCTCACCAACAAGGACAGGGGGTTTCTTC. The encoded protein is CASSPTRTGGFF.

The chain uses TRBV19 and TRBJ2-2, with TRBD1 matching over 9 bases. The ends lost 11 bases at V and 0 bases at J; junction bases unmatched: 4. In germline, CDR1 is LNHDA, CDR2 SQIVND (reference sequence). The CDR3 covers 14 residues. The CDR3 region is CAGRQGANTGELFF. In nucleotides, the CDR3 is TGTGCCGGTCGACAGGGGGCGAACACCGGGGAGCTGTTTTTT.

The chain joins TRBV28 to TRBJ2-2; perhaps TRBD2 as D (5 bases). V was cut by 8 bases and J by 4 bases, with 11 bases left in between. CDR3 size: 13 residues. CDR1 and CDR2 from the germline V gene are MDHEN and SYDVKM. CDR3 coding DNA: TGTGCCAGCGAGGGCAGAGGCACCGGGGAGCTGTTTTTT. This sequence encodes CASEGRGTGELFF.

This sequence joins TRBV6-1 and TRBJ2-2; the match to TRBD2 covers 10 bases. The CDR3 consists of 15 residues. The trim removed 6 bases at V and 7 bases at J, leaving 8 bases unmatched. Germline V gene lookup returns CDR1 MNHNS and CDR2 SASEGT. CDR3 residues: CASSASSGGGGELFF. The CDR3 DNA reads as TGTGCCAGCAGCGCCTCTAGCGGGGGAGGCGGGGAGCTGTTTTTT.

The chain uses TRBV5-1 and TRBJ1-2, with D tentatively TRBD1 (5 bases). Germline V CDR1 and CDR2: SGHRS, YFSETQ. Deletions cut 4 bases from V and 5 bases from J, with 12 bases between. The CDR3 length is 13 residues. The CDR3 DNA sequence: TGCGCCAGCAGCCCCGGGACTGAGTATGGCTACACCTTC. Amino acids: CASSPGTEYGYTF. Together with reference TRBV5-1 and TRBJ1-2, the CDR3 gives the full variable domain: KAGVTQTPRYLIKTRGQQVTLSCSPISGHRSVSWYQQTPGQGLQFLFEYFSETQRNKGNFPGRFSGRQFSNSRSEMNVSTLELGDSALYLCASSPGTEYGYTFGSGTRLTVV.

The chain is built from TRBV6-5 and TRBJ2-3; tentative D call: TRBD2 (5 bases). The germline V and J ends were trimmed by 8 bases and 1 base, with 16 bases remaining between them. Germline CDR1 MNHEY, CDR2 SVGAGI. The CDR3 sequence is 15 residues long. The CDR3 region is CASRLRFLGTDTQYF. In DNA, the CDR3 is TGTGCCAGCCGACTACGCTTCCTGGGCACAGATACGCAGTATTTT.

There are a few counts of this clone. V gene TRBV7-3 combines with J gene TRBJ2-1; 13 bases match TRBD2. Looked up from germline, CDR1 is SGHTA and CDR2 is FQGTGA. V lost 5 bases, J lost 4 bases, and 5 bases stayed unmatched. CDR3 length equals 16 residues. CDR3 nucleotides: TGTGCCAGCAGCCCTCGACTAGCGGGAGGATACAATGAGCAGTTCTTC. Its translation: CASSPRLAGGYNEQFF. Filled out from reference TRBV7-3 and TRBJ2-1, the complete variable domain reads GAGVSQTPSNKVTEKGKYVELRCDPISGHTALYWYRQSLGQGPEFLIYFQGTGAADDSGLPNDRFFAVRPEGSVSTLKIQRTERGDSAVYLCASSPRLAGGYNEQFFGPGTRLTVL.

The V call is TRBV4-2, the J call TRBJ2-2; 10 nucleotides agree with TRBD2. Germline CDR1 and CDR2: LGHNA and YNFKEQ. The CDR3 totals 17 residues. V lost 0 bases to trimming and J lost 4 bases; unmatched junction nucleotides: 5. The CDR3: CASSQDKAGGITGELFF. The CDR3 region has the DNA TGTGCCAGCAGCCAAGATAAAGCGGGGGGGATCACCGGGGAGCTGTTTTTT.